The 9 T cell receptor beta chains given below trace back to one sample, sequenced in a study of T cell repertoires in cytomegalovirus infection. For these receptors, no antigen is known. TCRdb itself ran the reads through MiXCR, one entry per CDR3 protein. The sample shows hundreds of thousands of distinct CDR3 sequences, roughly 30% of them seen only once. This specimen was cultured CD8+ T cells from PBMCs, taken from culture after CMV antigen stimulation. The receptors stem from a human donor in good health (CMV status not recorded). Some clones in this sample may be carry-over from other donors' samples.

A few counts support this clonotype. The chain recombines TRBV10-3 with TRBJ2-1; 12 positions agree with TRBD2. Germline values: CDR1 ENHRY, CDR2 SYGVKD. The ends lost 6 bases at V and 4 bases at J; junction bases unmatched: 10. This CDR3 has 17 residues. CDR3 protein: CAIRIGLAGGPYNEQFF. The CDR3 DNA reads TGTGCCATCAGAATAGGGCTAGCGGGGGGGCCGTACAATGAGCAGTTCTTC.

This clonotype was counted many times. The V and J genes are TRBV7-9 and TRBJ1-5; tentatively, D is TRBD1 (6 bases). The CDR3 contains 16 residues. Looked up from germline, CDR1 is SEHNR and CDR2 is FQNEAQ (reference sequence). V dropped 4 bases and J dropped 1 base, with 14 bases sitting between them. CDR3 bases: TGTGCCAGCAGCTCCACGTGGCAGGGGAGCAATCAGCCCCAGCATTTT. Encoded protein: CASSSTWQGSNQPQHF.

This clonotype showed up many times. The rearrangement joins TRBV7-2 to TRBJ2-2; weak D call: TRBD2 (6 bases). Germline CDR1 reads SGHTA; CDR2 reads FQGNSA. The CDR3 extends over 13 amino acids. With 3 bases removed from V and 7 bases from J, the gap between germline ends came to 9 bases. The DNA for the CDR3 is TGTGCCAGCAGCTTTGCGGGAAGCGGGGAGCTGTTTTTT. It is translated as CASSFAGSGELFF.

The chain joins TRBV4-1 to TRBJ2-1; D perhaps matches TRBD2 (6 bases). The CDR3 has 15 amino acids. In germline, CDR1 is MGHRA, CDR2 YSYEKL. V lost 3 bases to trimming and J lost 3 bases, with 12 bases between them. The CDR3 reads CASSHTGTGYNEQFF. The CDR3 DNA reads TGCGCCAGCAGCCACACCGGGACTGGCTACAATGAGCAGTTCTTC.

This clonotype was counted at least ten times. This chain connects TRBV12-5 to TRBJ1-1; D not resolved. The V end lost 1 base, the J end lost 8 bases, and 8 bases lay between the germline ends. The CDR3 is made up of 12 amino acids. CDR1 is LGHNT, CDR2 FRNRAP, per germline. The CDR3 nucleotides are TGTGCTAGTGGTTTGGCCCTCCTAGAAGCTTTCTTT. Its translation is CASGLALLEAFF.

The chain joins TRBV15 to TRBJ2-3; no clear D. In germline, CDR1 is LNHNV, CDR2 YYDKDF (reference sequence). This CDR3 comprises 16 residues. Trimming pared 2 bases from V and 2 bases from J, leaving 14 bases between. CDR3: CATSRLKGDPTDTQYF. CDR3 DNA sequence: TGTGCCACCAGCAGACTCAAAGGAGACCCCACAGATACGCAGTATTTT. Drawing the rest from reference TRBV15 and TRBJ2-3, the complete variable domain is DAMVIQNPRYQVTQFGKPVTLSCSQTLNHNVMYWYQQKSSQAPKLLFHYYDKDFNNEADTPDNFQSRRPNTSFCFLDIRSPGLGDTAMYLCATSRLKGDPTDTQYFGPGTRLTVL.

This clonotype was recorded once. V usage is TRBV2 and J usage is TRBJ2-1; 8 positions agree with TRBD2. CDR3 length equals 16 residues. V lost 6 bases and J lost 8; bases outside the gene matches: 15. In germline, CDR1 is SNHLY, CDR2 FYNNEI. The CDR3 DNA follows: TGTGCCAGCAGGGGGCGAACGGGGGGGGGGCTCGATGAGCAGTTCTTC. This sequence encodes CASRGRTGGGLDEQFF.

The chain couples TRBV12-3 or TRBV12-4 to TRBJ1-2, with TRBD1 as a possible D gene (6 bases). Trimming pared 6 bases from V and 4 bases from J, leaving 18 bases between. This CDR3 comprises 15 residues. As DNA, the CDR3 is TGTGCCAGCAGCCCGGGACACCCCCGGGTCTATGGCTACACCTTC. Its protein product is CASSPGHPRVYGYTF.

This rearrangement joins TRBV7-6 to TRBJ2-7; TRBD2 matches 8 bases. The J segment lost 3 bases and the V segment lost 2 bases, leaving 6 bases of the junction unmatched. Germline lookup yields CDR1 SGHVS and CDR2 FNYEAQ. CDR3 length: 15 amino acids. This CDR3 reads CASSLYFGGDYEQYF. CDR3 bases: TGTGCCAGCAGCTTATATTTCGGGGGGGACTACGAGCAGTACTTC.